Listed below are T cell receptor beta chains from one sample, sequenced in a study of PD-L1 blockade in urothelial cancer. TCRdb's copy holds only in-frame clones and misses some; the assay was immunoSEQ multiplex PCR. In the table there are fewer than 60,000 clones, approximately 83% of which are singletons. Sequences were derived from PBMCs, sampled around atezolizumab (anti-PD-L1) treatment. These receptors all stem from a man between 65 and 80 years old with urothelial cancer. Each CDR3 is given with its conserved first and last residue. Each record gives: J gene, V gene, clone size, D gene, CDR3 DNA, CDR3 protein. A D gene is named only where the DNA matches it firmly. Clone size appears in some rows only: once, few, many, or a class for an expanded clone.

TRBJ1-5	TRBV7-2	-	-	TGTGCCAGCAGCCTGGGGGGGCGGGGCGCCCAGCATTTT	CASSLGGRGAQHF
TRBJ1-2	TRBV2	-	TRBD1	TGTGCCAGTATAGTTCAGGGGGCCAGCTATGGCTACACCTTC	CASIVQGASYGYTF
TRBJ1-2	TRBV18	-	TRBD1	TGTGCCAGCTCACCACTAGGGGACAGTGAAAACTATGGCTACACCTTC	CASSPLGDSENYGYTF
TRBJ1-4	TRBV9	once	TRBD1	TGTGCCAGCAGCATCCGGGACAGCCCTAATGAAAAACTGTTTTTT	CASSIRDSPNEKLFF
TRBJ1-5	TRBV10-3	-	-	TGTGCCATCAGTTCGGCAGGGGATCAGCCCCAGCATTTT	CAISSAGDQPQHF
TRBJ2-1	TRBV5-1	-	-	TGCGCCAGCAGCTTTACTAGTGCGGGGAATGAGCAGTTCTTC	CASSFTSAGNEQFF
TRBJ1-1	TRBV18	-	TRBD1	TGTGCCAGCTCACCAAGTCGGGACAGTGTGAACACTGAAGCTTTCTTT	CASSPSRDSVNTEAFF
TRBJ2-1	TRBV5-1	-	TRBD2	TGCGCCAGCAGCCCGAGGACTAGCGGCTCGTCCTACAATGAGCAGTTCTTC	CASSPRTSGSSYNEQFF
TRBJ1-3	TRBV28	-	-	TGTGCCAGCAGTACAGGTTCAGGAAACACCATATATTTT	CASSTGSGNTIYF
TRBJ2-3	TRBV9	-	-	TGTGCCAGCAGCCCTACGACTAGTTCTACGCAGTATTTT	CASSPTTSSTQYF
TRBJ2-7	TRBV7-2	-	-	TGTGCCAGCAGCCCTGTCATAGCCTCCTACGAGCAGTACTTC	CASSPVIASYEQYF
TRBJ2-1	TRBV5-1	once	TRBD2	TGCGCCAGCAGCTTCATGACTAGCGGTTCGGCGGATGAGCAGTTCTTC	CASSFMTSGSADEQFF
TRBJ2-1	TRBV5-4	-	TRBD2	TGTGCCAGCAGCCGTGGACTAGCGGGAGCCGATGAGCAGTTCTTC	CASSRGLAGADEQFF
TRBJ1-4	TRBV7-2	-	-	TGTGCCAGCAGCTATCAATCGGGGGGGTCTAATGAAAAACTGTTTTTT	CASSYQSGGSNEKLFF
TRBJ2-2	TRBV9	-	TRBD2	TGTGCCAGCAGGGACGAGCGGGAGCTTAGGTCCGGGGAGCTGTTTTTT	CASRDERELRSGELFF
TRBJ2-2	TRBV4-2	-	-	TGTGCCAGCAGCCAGGGCACAGTCACCGGGGAGCTGTTTTTT	CASSQGTVTGELFF
TRBJ2-7	TRBV5-1	-	-	TGCGCCAGCAGCTTCAGGCTAACCTACGAGCAGTACTTC	CASSFRLTYEQYF
TRBJ2-7	TRBV19	many	TRBD2	TGTGCCAGTAGTCCGCTAGCGGGAGGATGGGAGCAGTACTTC	CASSPLAGGWEQYF
TRBJ2-7	TRBV6-1	-	TRBD1	TGTGTCAGCAACCTCGGGACAGGGATCTACGAGCAGTACTTC	CVSNLGTGIYEQYF
TRBJ1-2	TRBV6-1	-	-	TGTGCCAGCAGTGAAATTTTCCTCAGCGGGGGGTATGGCTACACCTTC	CASSEIFLSGGYGYTF
TRBJ2-1	TRBV29-1	few	TRBD2	TGCAGCGTTGCCCCTCGACTAGCGGGATCCTACAATGAGCAGTTCTTC	CSVAPRLAGSYNEQFF
TRBJ2-2	TRBV5-1	-	TRBD2	TGCGCCAGCAGCTTGTTGTTGCGGGGGATGTATACCGGGGAGCTGTTTTTT	CASSLLLRGMYTGELFF
TRBJ2-1	TRBV27	-	-	TGTGCCAGCAGTTCTTCCCTATCCTACAATGAGCAGTTCTTC	CASSSSLSYNEQFF
TRBJ1-1	TRBV19	-	-	TGTGCCAGTAGTGCAAAGACAGGTGATGAAGCTTTCTTT	CASSAKTGDEAFF
TRBJ2-2	TRBV11-3	few	-	TGTGCCAGCAGCTTACGGGGGTCTAACACCGGGGAGCTGTTTTTT	CASSLRGSNTGELFF
TRBJ2-5	TRBV2	-	TRBD2	TGTGCCAGCAGCAATAGCGGGAGGGCTCCGGAGACCCAGTACTTC	CASSNSGRAPETQYF
TRBJ1-2	TRBV5-4	once	-	TGTGCCAGCAGCTTGTGGGCAGGGGATGGCTACACCTTC	CASSLWAGDGYTF
TRBJ2-1	TRBV6-6	-	TRBD2	TGTGCCAGCAGTTACTCCCCTAGCGGGTTAAATGAGCAGTTCTTC	CASSYSPSGLNEQFF
TRBJ2-1	TRBV7-6	-	TRBD2	TGTGCCAGCAGCTTAGTAGGGCTAGCGGGAAGCGATGAGCAGTTCTTC	CASSLVGLAGSDEQFF
TRBJ2-6	TRBV19	-	-	TGTGCCAGTAGTCTAGCAGGGACTGGGGCCAACGTCCTGACTTTC	CASSLAGTGANVLTF
TRBJ2-5	TRBV5-1	-	-	TGCGCCAGCAGCTTCGGGCAGGGACAAGAGACCCAGTACTTC	CASSFGQGQETQYF
TRBJ2-4	TRBV4-1	few	-	TGCGCCAGCAGCCAAGTAGGGGGTCCCATTCAGTACTTC	CASSQVGGPIQYF
TRBJ2-5	TRBV28	-	TRBD1	TGTGCCAGCAGTAAACAGGGGCGGGAGACCCAGTACTTC	CASSKQGRETQYF
TRBJ1-5	TRBV10-2	-	TRBD1	TGCGCCAGCAGAAAAGACAGGGGGCGATATCAGCCCCAGCATTTT	CASRKDRGRYQPQHF
TRBJ1-1	TRBV27	-	-	TGTGCCAGCAGGATCTTTGGGGGGACTGAAGCTTTCTTT	CASRIFGGTEAFF
TRBJ2-1	TRBV9	-	-	TGTGCCAGCAGCCCCAGGGGGAGGACCCGTAACAATGAGCAGTTCTTC	CASSPRGRTRNNEQFF
TRBJ2-5	TRBV10-2	-	TRBD2	TGCGCCAGCATGCGGGACTACGAGTCCCAAGAGACCCAGTACTTC	CASMRDYESQETQYF
TRBJ2-7	TRBV5-1	-	-	TGCGCCAGCAGCTTGGGGTCGGGAGTCACGGGCGAGCAGTACTTC	CASSLGSGVTGEQYF
TRBJ1-1	TRBV10-1	-	-	TGCGCCAGCAGTGAGCGCAGGGTAGACTTCACTGAAGCTTTCTTT	CASSERRVDFTEAFF
TRBJ2-7	TRBV5-1	once	TRBD1	TGCGCCAGCAGCCAGGGACAGAGCTCCTACGAGCAGTACTTC	CASSQGQSSYEQYF
TRBJ1-2	TRBV14	few	-	TGTGCCAGCAGCCAAATTGTCGGGAATGGCTACACCTTC	CASSQIVGNGYTF
TRBJ1-1	TRBV7-3	-	TRBD1	TGTGCCAGCAGCTTGGGACAGGGGGCAACTGAAGCTTTCTTT	CASSLGQGATEAFF
TRBJ2-3	TRBV2	-	-	TGTGCCAGCAGTGAAGCAGTGACTAGAGGTACGCAGTATTTT	CASSEAVTRGTQYF
TRBJ1-1	TRBV18	-	-	TGTGCCAGCTCACCACCGGTCTCAGCCGGGATTGAAGCTTTCTTT	CASSPPVSAGIEAFF
TRBJ2-5	TRBV28	-	TRBD2	TGTGCCAGCACCGTCGGGACTAGCGGGAGTACTGAGACCCAGTACTTC	CASTVGTSGSTETQYF
TRBJ1-1	TRBV6-5	-	-	TGTGCCAGCAGTTACTCATGGGGGCAGGAGACTGAAGCTTTCTTT	CASSYSWGQETEAFF
TRBJ2-5	TRBV18	-	-	TGTGCCAGCTCACCGGGGGACTACCAAGAGACCCAGTACTTC	CASSPGDYQETQYF
TRBJ2-1	TRBV9	once	TRBD1	TGTGCCAGCAGCGAATCCCGGGACAGCGGATACAATGAGCAGTTCTTC	CASSESRDSGYNEQFF
TRBJ2-1	TRBV27	-	TRBD2	TGTGCCAGCAGTTTAGATCTACACCTTAGCGGGAGTGACTTCTTC	CASSLDLHLSGSDFF
TRBJ1-2	TRBV28	-	-	TGTGCCAGCAGCACCCCTAGTCGCGGCTATGGCTACACCTTC	CASSTPSRGYGYTF
TRBJ1-1	TRBV4-1	-	TRBD1	TGCGCCAGCAGCCAAGAAGGCAGGGGGCTCGCTTTCTTT	CASSQEGRGLAFF
TRBJ1-1	TRBV28	-	TRBD1	TGTGCCAGCCGTCGTCCAGGGGGCGGCACTGAAGCTTTCTTT	CASRRPGGGTEAFF
TRBJ2-2	TRBV9	once	-	TGTGCCAGCAGCGTAGAGCCCCAAGGGGGCACCGGGGAGCTGTTTTTT	CASSVEPQGGTGELFF
TRBJ2-1	TRBV9	-	-	TGTGCCAGCAGCCCCCCCGGGGGTGAGCAGTTCTTC	CASSPPGGEQFF
TRBJ2-1	TRBV11-2	once	-	TGTGCCAGCAGCGGGTGGCGGGCGGTCCATGAGCAGTTCTTC	CASSGWRAVHEQFF